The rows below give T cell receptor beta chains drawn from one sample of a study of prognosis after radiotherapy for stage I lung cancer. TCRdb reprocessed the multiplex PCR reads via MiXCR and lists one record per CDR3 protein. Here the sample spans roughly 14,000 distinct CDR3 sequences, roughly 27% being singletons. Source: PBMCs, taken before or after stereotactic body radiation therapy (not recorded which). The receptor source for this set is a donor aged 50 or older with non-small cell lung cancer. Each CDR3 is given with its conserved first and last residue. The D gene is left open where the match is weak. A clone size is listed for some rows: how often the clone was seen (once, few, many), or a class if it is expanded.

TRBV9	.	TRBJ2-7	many	CASSVDGDSYEQYF	TGTGCCAGCAGCGTAGACGGAGACAGCTACGAGCAGTACTTC
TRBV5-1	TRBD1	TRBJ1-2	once	CATSQGDLTGEPGYTF	TGCGCCACCAGCCAGGGGGACTTAACAGGGGAGCCAGGCTACACCTTC
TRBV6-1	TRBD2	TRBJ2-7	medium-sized	CASSEWGLAGGTSYEQYF	TGTGCCAGCAGTGAATGGGGACTAGCGGGAGGAACATCCTACGAGCAGTACTTC
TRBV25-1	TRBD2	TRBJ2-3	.	CASSNVWGAGVIDTQYF	TGTGCCAGCAGTAATGTATGGGGCGCGGGGGTGATAGATACGCAGTATTTT
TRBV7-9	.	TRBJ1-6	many	CASSLVLYNSPLHF	TGTGCCAGCAGCTTAGTGCTGTATAATTCACCCCTCCACTTT
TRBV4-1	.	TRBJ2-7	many	CASSQVSSETYEQYF	TGCGCCAGCAGCCAAGTGTCTAGTGAGACCTACGAGCAGTACTTC
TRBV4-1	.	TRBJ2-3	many	CASSQDPPVVPQGPDTQYF	TGCGCCAGCAGCCAAGATCCCCCTGTCGTACCGCAGGGCCCAGATACGCAGTATTTT
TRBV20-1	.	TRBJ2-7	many	CSARTKTYEQYF	TGCAGTGCCAGGACAAAAACCTACGAGCAGTACTTC
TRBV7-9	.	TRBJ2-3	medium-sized	CASSSGGWGTDTQYF	TGTGCCAGCAGCTCCGGAGGTTGGGGCACAGATACGCAGTATTTT
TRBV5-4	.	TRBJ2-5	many	CASSFQSTSQETQYF	TGTGCCAGCAGCTTTCAATCGACTAGCCAAGAGACCCAGTACTTC
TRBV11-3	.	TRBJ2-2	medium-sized	CASSPRGGTDTGELFF	TGTGCCAGCAGCCCCCGAGGGGGTACAGACACCGGGGAGCTGTTTTTT
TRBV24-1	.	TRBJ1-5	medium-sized	CATSDGGVAGNQPQHF	TGTGCCACCAGTGATGGGGGGGTGGCGGGCAATCAGCCCCAGCATTTT
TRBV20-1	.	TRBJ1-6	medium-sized	CSARGIRSYNSPLHF	TGCAGTGCTAGGGGAATTAGGTCCTATAATTCACCCCTCCACTTT
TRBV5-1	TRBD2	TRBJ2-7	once	CSSSLVLAGGYDQYF	TGCTCCAGCAGCTTGGTTCTAGCGGGGGGTTACGATCAGTACTTC
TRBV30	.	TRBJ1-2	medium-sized	CAWSPPQRIF	TGTGCCTGGAGTCCCCCGCAGAGGATCTTC
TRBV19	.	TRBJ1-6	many	CASRTMDTSESPLHF	TGTGCCAGTAGGACGATGGACACCTCGGAATCACCCCTCCACTTT
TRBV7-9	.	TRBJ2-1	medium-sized	CASSLDGGTYNEQFF	TGTGCCAGCAGCTTAGATGGTGGAACCTACAATGAGCAGTTCTTC
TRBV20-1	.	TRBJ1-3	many	CSAWVGNTIYF	TGCAGTGCCTGGGTTGGAAACACCATATATTTT
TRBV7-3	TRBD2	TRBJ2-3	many	CASSFPLAGGRGTDTQYF	TGTGCCAGCAGCTTTCCGCTAGCGGGGGGGCGGGGCACAGATACGCAGTATTTT
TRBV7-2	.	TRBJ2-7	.	CASRLVRGPSYEQYF	TGTGCCAGCAGATTAGTACGGGGGCCCTCCTACGAGCAGTACTTC